This TCR beta chain emerged from a study of cytomegalovirus exposure and HLA in healthy donors. Findings of the study overall: The Asian-associated ancestry cluster reportedly had fewer N-insertions than the roughly 670-donor mean in a later analysis.

This CDR3 is 14 amino acids long. Trimming removed 2 bases from V and 0 bases from J; junction bases left unmatched: 0. Germline V gives CDR1 SGHRS, CDR2 YFSETQ. In the PCR, 60 Vbeta and 13 Jbeta primers were used. The assay was immunoSEQ multiplex PCR, and TCRdb's table has in-frame clones only and misses some. The repertoire includes around 170,000 clones, around 84% of them detected once, and roughly 2.6% sits in the top ten. This clone occurred a few times. The antigen remains unidentified. The same CDR3 is also encoded by other DNA sequences in this sample. The genes are TRBV5-1 and TRBJ2-3; 7 bases are a match to TRBD1. This TCR derives from a woman aged 45-65 years in good health and CMV-seropositive. The sample comprised PBMCs. The CDR3, as DNA: TGCGCCAGCAGCTTACAGGGGAGCACAGATACGCAGTATTTT. This gives the protein CASSLQGSTDTQYF.